Shown below are 10 T cell receptor beta chains from a single sample sequenced in a study of blood T cell repertoires in COVID-19. Produced via immunoSEQ multiplex PCR; TCRdb's table is partial and in-frame only. The table lists about 48,000 clones, approximately 87% of them singletons, with more than 15% in the top ten. The specimen was peripheral blood. These receptors were taken from a human donor in a cohort sampled during active COVID-19.

The table lists this clone with a count of one. The V gene is TRBV10-3, the J gene TRBJ1-4, with TRBD1 identical over 9 bases. Germline V gives CDR1 ENHRY, CDR2 SYGVKD. This CDR3 has 15 residues. V was clipped by 4 bases and J by 7 bases; unmatched bases: 7. CDR3 DNA: TGTGCCATCAGTGGACAGGGGGGCCACAGTGAAAAACTGTTTTTT. Its translation is CAISGQGGHSEKLFF.

The chain employs TRBV6-6 and TRBJ2-7; D uncertain. V was shortened by 5 bases and J by 1 base, with 18 bases between the two germline ends. The V gene's germline CDR1 is MNHNY and CDR2 SVGAGI (reference sequence). CDR3 length: 16 residues. CDR3 sequence (DNA): TGTGCCAGCAGTCTTCCCGGTCGAAGGCGGTCCTACGAGCAGTACTTC. It encodes CASSLPGRRRSYEQYF.

V is TRBV7-2 and J is TRBJ1-1; 10 positions agree with TRBD1. CDR1 is SGHTA and CDR2 is FQGNSA in the germline V gene. J lost 4 bases, V lost 7 bases, and 9 bases had no gene match. There are 15 residues in the CDR3. The CDR3 region has the DNA TGTGCCAGCACCTTGACAGGGGGCTTGAGCACTGAAGCTTTCTTT. Its translation is CASTLTGGLSTEAFF.

The rearrangement joins TRBV5-6 to TRBJ2-5; D remains ambiguous. Germline values: CDR1 SGHDT, CDR2 YYEEEE. This CDR3 region has 15 residues. V was pared by 0 bases and J by 5 bases, with 14 bases between. The CDR3 spells CASSLAPGRQETQYF. In DNA, the CDR3 is TGTGCCAGCAGCTTGGCCCCTGGCAGGCAGGAGACCCAGTACTTC.

The rearrangement links TRBV6-2 or TRBV6-3 to TRBJ1-2, with a weak D call TRBD1 (5 bases). Germline CDR1 and CDR2: MNHEY and SVGEGT. The CDR3 is made up of 15 amino acids. Trimming stripped 4 bases from V and 8 bases from J, with 20 bases between. Here the CDR3 reads CASSSPGGRTSGYTF. DNA of the CDR3: TGTGCCAGCAGTTCTCCCGGGGGACGAACAAGCGGCTACACCTTC.

V gene TRBV28 combines with J gene TRBJ2-5; 8 bases align to TRBD1. The CDR3 sequence is 14 residues long. The V gene end was trimmed by 5 bases and the J gene end by 3 bases; junction bases not matched to a gene: 5. The V gene's germline CDR1 is MDHEN and CDR2 SYDVKM. The CDR3 region is CASSAHRGKETQYF. CDR3 bases: TGTGCCAGCAGTGCTCACAGGGGGAAAGAGACCCAGTACTTC. Drawing the rest from reference TRBV28 and TRBJ2-5, the complete variable domain is DVKVTQSSRYLVKRTGEKVFLECVQDMDHENMFWYRQDPGLGLRLIYFSYDVKMKEKGDIPEGYSVSREKKERFSLILESASTNQTSMYLCASSAHRGKETQYFGPGTRLLVL.

In its sample, this clone was seen a few times. The V call is TRBV3-1 (or the pseudogene TRBV3-2), the J call TRBJ2-7; D unresolved. CDR1 LGHDT and CDR2 YNNKEL come from the germline V gene (reference sequence). V lost 2 bases, J lost 4 bases, and 9 bases lay in between. The CDR3 contains 13 residues. In DNA, the CDR3 is TGTGCCAGCAGCCAACTTTCGAGGTACGAGCAGTACTTC. Translation: CASSQLSRYEQYF.

The chain links TRBV27 to TRBJ2-3, with TRBD2 identical over 12 bases. The germline CDR1 and CDR2 sequences are MNHEY and SMNVEV (reference sequence). The CDR3 has 16 amino acids. V dropped 5 bases and J dropped 5; count of bases not matched to a gene: 8. The CDR3, as DNA: TGTGCCAGCAGTCCCAATCTAGCGGGAGGGGGAGATACGCAGTATTTT. Translated: CASSPNLAGGGDTQYF.

The chain is built from TRBV24-1 and TRBJ2-7; D not certain. Germline V gene lookup returns CDR1 KGHDR and CDR2 SFDVKD. The CDR3 totals 11 residues. Trimming left V 4 bases short and J 3 bases short, with 3 bases between. The DNA for the CDR3 is TGTGCCACCAGTGACAGCTACGAGCAGTACTTC. The encoded protein is CATSDSYEQYF.

The chain couples TRBV6-6 to TRBJ1-2, with D possibly being TRBD1 (6 bases). CDR3 length equals 14 residues. V lost 8 bases and J 2 bases, leaving 15 bases between the germline ends. Germline loops: CDR1 MNHNY, CDR2 SVGAGI (reference sequence). CDR3 bases: TGTGCCAGCCACCTAGCGGGGGCCAACTATGGCTACACCTTC. Protein product: CASHLAGANYGYTF.